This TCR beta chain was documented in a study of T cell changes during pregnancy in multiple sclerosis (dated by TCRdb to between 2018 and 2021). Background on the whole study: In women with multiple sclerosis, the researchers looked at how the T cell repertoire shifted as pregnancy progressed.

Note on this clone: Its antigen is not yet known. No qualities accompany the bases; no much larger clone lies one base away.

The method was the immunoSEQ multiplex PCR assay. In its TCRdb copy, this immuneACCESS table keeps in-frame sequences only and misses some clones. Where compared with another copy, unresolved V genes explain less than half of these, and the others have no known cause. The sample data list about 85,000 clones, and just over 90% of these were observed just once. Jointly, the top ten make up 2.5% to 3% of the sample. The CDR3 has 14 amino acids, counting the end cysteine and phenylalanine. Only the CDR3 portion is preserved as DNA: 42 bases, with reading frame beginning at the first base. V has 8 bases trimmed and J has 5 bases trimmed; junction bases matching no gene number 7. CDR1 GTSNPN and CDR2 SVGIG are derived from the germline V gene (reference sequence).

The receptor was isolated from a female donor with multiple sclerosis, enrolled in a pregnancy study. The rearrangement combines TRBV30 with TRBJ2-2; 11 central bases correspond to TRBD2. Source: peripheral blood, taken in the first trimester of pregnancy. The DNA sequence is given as TGTGCCCTCCCGCGACTAGCGGGGACCGGGGAGCTGTTTTTT. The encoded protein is CALPRLAGTGELFF.